This entry lists 2 T cell receptor beta chains sequenced from one sample in a study of shared clonotypes between healthy human individuals. Sequencing used immunoSEQ multiplex PCR; TCRdb keeps in-frame clones, though not all of them. The data show fewer than 100,000 clones, less than 80% seen once. The sample taken for sequencing was memory CD8+ T cells sorted from blood. Subset indicated: CD45RO+ cells pooled with CCR7-negative TemRA cells. The receptors derive from a young man in good health.

This chain links TRBV7-9 with TRBJ2-1; TRBD2 aligns across 7 bases. The CDR3 sequence is 14 residues long. From germline, CDR1 is SEHNR and CDR2 FQNEAQ (reference sequence). J lost 8 bases, V lost 7 bases, and 11 bases had no gene match. The CDR3 coding sequence is TGTGCCAGCATCCCGGCGGGAGTTGTCTATGAGCAGTTCTTC. This codes for CASIPAGVVYEQFF. Based on the CDR3 plus reference TRBV7-9 and TRBJ2-1, the full variable domain is DTGVSQNPRHKITKRGQNVTFRCDPISEHNRLYWYRQTLGQGPEFLTYFQNEAQLEKSRLLSDRFSAERPKGSFSTLEIQRTEQGDSAMYLCASIPAGVVYEQFFGPGTRLTVL.

This clone was recorded a few times. The rearrangement links TRBV7-8 to TRBJ2-1; 10 bases are a match to TRBD2. J gave up 6 bases and V 2 bases, and 4 bases lay outside the gene matches. Germline V gene data show CDR1 as SGHVS and CDR2 as FQNEAQ. The CDR3 sequence is 15 residues long. CDR3 loop: CASSLLASGSNEQFF. The CDR3 DNA is TGTGCCAGCAGCTTATTGGCTAGCGGGAGCAATGAGCAGTTCTTC. Full variable domain (remainder filled in from reference TRBV7-8 and TRBJ2-1): GAGVSQSPRYKVAKRGQDVALRCDPISGHVSLFWYQQALGQGPEFLTYFQNEAQLDKSGLPSDRFFAERPEGSVSTLKIQRTQQEDSAVYLCASSLLASGSNEQFFGPGTRLTVL.